The clone carrying this T cell receptor (beta chain) was picked up many times. What it binds is not known. This record comes from a study of blood T cells in healthy people across ages. Trimming took off 6 bases at V and 3 bases at J, with 5 bases between the two ends. This CDR3 has 11 residues. Regarding the study as a whole: Naive CD4+ cells and diversity were both higher in long-lived donors than in aged donors. The recorded TCR beta diversity per million T cells decreased in a roughly linear manner with age.

The authors ran a second PCR of roughly 6 to 12 cycles using a sample-barcoded 5' primer and a J-beta primer mix. TCRdb analysed the 5' RACE reads with MiXCR anew, one entry per CDR3 protein. The sample has some 1.5 million distinct CDR3 sequences, roughly 30% seen once. This TCR was sampled from a woman younger than 45 in good health. The sample was blood. The J gene is TRBJ2-5, the V gene TRBV12-3 or TRBV12-4; D remains unclear. Written as DNA, the CDR3 is TGTGCCAGCAGCCAAAAAGAGACCCAGTACTTC. Translating it yields CASSQKETQYF.